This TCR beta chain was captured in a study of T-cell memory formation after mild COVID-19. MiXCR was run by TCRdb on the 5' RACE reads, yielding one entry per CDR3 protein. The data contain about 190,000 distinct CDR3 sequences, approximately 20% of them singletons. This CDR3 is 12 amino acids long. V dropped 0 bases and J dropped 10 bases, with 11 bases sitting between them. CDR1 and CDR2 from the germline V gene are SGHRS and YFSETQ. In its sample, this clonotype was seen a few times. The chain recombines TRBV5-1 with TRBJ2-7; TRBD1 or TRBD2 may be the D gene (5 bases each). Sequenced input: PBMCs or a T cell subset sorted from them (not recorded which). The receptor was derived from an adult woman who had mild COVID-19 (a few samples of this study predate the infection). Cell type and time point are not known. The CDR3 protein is CASSLAGQAQYF. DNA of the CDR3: TGCGCCAGCAGCTTGGCGGGGCAGGCCCAGTACTTC.